A single sample gave rise to the 15 T cell receptor beta chains below, sequenced in a study of vaccination and CD4 T cells after COVID-19. A single record per CDR3 protein comes from TCRdb applying MiXCR to the PCR reads. The sample consists of about 20,000 distinct CDR3 sequences, roughly three fifths of them appearing once. This material consisted of CD4+ T cells from blood, taken before SARS-CoV-2 vaccination. The receptors shown here come from a human donor who had recovered from COVID-19.

This chain joins TRBV19 and TRBJ1-1; D remains unclear. Germline CDR1 and CDR2: LNHDA and SQIVND (reference sequence). CDR3 length: 13 amino acids. V lost 4 bases to trimming and J lost 4 bases, with 10 bases between them. DNA for the CDR3: TGTGCCAGTAGTACTCCCGGCGGCACTGAAGCTTTCTTT. As protein: CASSTPGGTEAFF.

J is TRBJ2-7 and V is TRBV12-3 or TRBV12-4; no clear D. The CDR3 runs 12 residues. V was shortened by 1 base and J by 4 bases, with 5 bases between the two germline ends. The CDR3 here is CASSLDRYEQYF. The CDR3 region has the DNA TGTGCCAGCAGTTTAGACCGGTACGAGCAGTACTTC.

V usage is TRBV2 and J usage is TRBJ2-7, with D tentatively TRBD2 (7 bases). Germline CDR1 SNHLY, CDR2 FYNNEI. The ends were cut back, 7 bases at V and 6 bases at J, with 16 bases in the middle. The CDR3 has 13 residues. The CDR3 region has the DNA TGTGCCAGCAAGGAGGGGGGGGCGTCCGAGCAGTACTTC. Protein product: CASKEGGASEQYF.

The chain links TRBV7-8 to TRBJ2-1; 10 bases fit TRBD2. The J segment lost 3 bases and the V segment lost 6 bases, leaving 11 bases of the junction unmatched. CDR1 and CDR2 from the germline V gene are SGHVS and FQNEAQ. This CDR3 comprises 17 residues. The CDR3 DNA follows: TGTGCCAGCAGGGGCGGTTTTAGCGGGGGGAACTACAATGAGCAGTTCTTC. Protein: CASRGGFSGGNYNEQFF.

The chain carries TRBV7-8 and TRBJ2-1; D perhaps matches TRBD1 (5 bases). Between the trimmed V and J ends, which lost 5 bases and 7 bases, there was a span of 6 bases. Germline CDR1 is SGHVS and CDR2 is FQNEAQ. CDR3 size: 11 residues. The CDR3 DNA reads TGTGCCAGCAGCGACAGAAATGAGCAGTTCTTC. Translating it yields CASSDRNEQFF.

The chain employs TRBV28 and TRBJ1-3; D call uncertain. Per the germline V gene, CDR1 is MDHEN and CDR2 is SYDVKM. V gave up 5 bases and J gave up 2 bases, with 13 bases separating them. This CDR3 region has 15 residues. CDR3 residues: CASSGVRAAGNTIYF. CDR3 DNA sequence: TGTGCCAGCAGTGGAGTAAGGGCAGCTGGAAACACCATATATTTT.

The chain recombines TRBV20-1 with TRBJ2-3, with a possible D match to TRBD2 (8 bases). CDR1 and CDR2 (germline): DFQATT, SNEGSKA (reference sequence). Trimming stripped 6 bases from V and 2 bases from J, with 21 bases between. The CDR3 sequence is 16 residues long. The CDR3 protein is CSAPGGWTGFTDTQYF. CDR3 coding DNA: TGCAGTGCACCGGGAGGGTGGACAGGCTTCACAGATACGCAGTATTTT.

The rearrangement uses TRBV11-2 and TRBJ2-7; D remains unclear. The CDR3 is 17 residues long. CDR1 and CDR2 from the germline V gene are SGHAT and FQNNGV. V lost 0 bases and J lost 0, with 15 bases in between. The CDR3 DNA reads TGTGCCAGCAGCTTAGATAGTGCCCCTGCTTACTCCTACGAGCAGTACTTC. Translation: CASSLDSAPAYSYEQYF. The full variable domain, in which reference TRBV11-2 and TRBJ2-7 provide the parts outside the CDR3, is EAGVAQSPRYKIIEKRQSVAFWCNPISGHATLYWYQQILGQGPKLLIQFQNNGVVDDSQLPKDRFSAERLKGVDSTLKIQPAKLEDSAVYLCASSLDSAPAYSYEQYFGPGTRLTVT.

Comment on this clonotype: The junction does not match germline at one end; this may be a read error. CDR3 in DNA: TGTGCCAGCAGCATAGCCGGGGACAGCAATCAGCCCCAGCATTTT. This sequence encodes CASSIAGDSNQPQHF. V and J are TRBV7-9 and TRBJ1-5, with a tentative D call TRBD1 (5 bases). Germline V gene lookup returns CDR1 SEHNR and CDR2 FQNEAQ (reference sequence). This CDR3 contains 15 residues.

A few counts support this clonotype. The V call is TRBV19, the J call TRBJ1-1; D remains ambiguous. Trimming left V 1 base short and J 9 bases short, with 9 bases between. The CDR3 loop spans 12 amino acids. CDR1 and CDR2 (germline): LNHDA, SQIVND (reference sequence). CDR3: CASSIGGYQAFF. As DNA, the CDR3 is TGTGCCAGTAGTATAGGAGGGTACCAAGCTTTCTTT.

This clonotype was counted a few times. V is TRBV20-1 and J is TRBJ1-2; D not resolved. V was pared by 3 bases and J by 8 bases, with 10 bases between. The CDR3 extends over 11 amino acids. Germline V gene lookup returns CDR1 DFQATT and CDR2 SNEGSKA (reference sequence). CDR3 residues: CSARDYNGYTF. The CDR3 nucleotides read TGCAGTGCTAGGGATTACAACGGCTACACCTTC.

The V gene is TRBV18, the J gene TRBJ1-2; no reliable D call. The germline V and J ends were trimmed by 2 bases and 6 bases, with 13 bases remaining between them. CDR1 and CDR2 (germline): KGHSH, LQKENI. The CDR3 is made up of 14 amino acids. Here the CDR3 DNA reads TGTGCCAGCTCACCAATGGGTCCTTCTGATGGCTACACCTTC. This translates into CASSPMGPSDGYTF.

J is TRBJ1-6 and V is TRBV7-6; tentative D call: TRBD1 (5 bases). The CDR3 extends over 17 amino acids. Germline V gene lookup returns CDR1 SGHVS and CDR2 FNYEAQ. V shed 4 bases and J shed 2 bases, with 15 bases lying between them. In nucleotides, the CDR3 is TGTGCCAGCAGCTCCACTCCTGGGGGTCCCTATAATTCACCCCTCCACTTT. Residues: CASSSTPGGPYNSPLHF.

The table lists this clonotype with a few counts. V is TRBV2 and J is TRBJ2-5; unclear D gene. The CDR3 extends over 16 amino acids. The V gene lost 5 bases and the J gene lost 1 base, with 17 bases spanning the gap. Germline V gives CDR1 SNHLY, CDR2 FYNNEI. CDR3 in DNA: TGTGCCAGCAGTAAACCGGGCCTGCCATCCCAAGAGACCCAGTACTTC. It specifies CASSKPGLPSQETQYF.

This clonotype was observed a single time. The V and J genes are TRBV21-1 and TRBJ2-7. TRBV21-1 is a pseudogene. This CDR3 has 12 residues. The CDR3 loop reads CASSKCSAEQYF. CDR3 coding DNA: TGTGCCAGCAGCAAATGCTCTGCCGAGCAGTACTTC.